This T cell receptor (beta chain) came from a study of sequential checkpoint blockade in melanoma (dated by TCRdb to between 2018 and 2021). Background for the entire study: In a 1:1 randomization, patients received either first-line nivolumab then ipilimumab (arm A) or ipilimumab then nivolumab (arm B). Both trial sequences were followed by maintenance nivolumab. Overall study results and their limits: The model for predicting response that combines TCR metrics with mutation burden needs to be validated in larger, independent patient cohorts.

Of note for this clone: Its antigen is unknown. It has no much larger one-base neighbor in the sample; base qualities were not kept.

The sample's treatment or condition label, decoded: randomized to nivolumab then ipilimumab (arm A) or the reverse (arm B). No trial patient had received prior DNA-damaging chemotherapy. On a FACS Aria II flow cytometer, live CD3+CD8+ cells that were negative for CD19 and CD56 were sorted from thawed PBMCs. Samples were obtained from patients with melanoma enrolled in CheckMate 064, a randomized, open-label phase II trial of sequential checkpoint blockade. Peripheral blood mononuclear cells were obtained through leukapheresis, purified using Ficoll-Paque, and frozen in human serum containing approximately 9.1% DMSO. Purity of sorted blood CD3+CD8+ cells was verified at >98% immediately after sorting, followed by DNA extraction. TCRbeta CDR3 regions were immunosequenced from genomic DNA with the immunoSEQ Assay. Before high-throughput sequencing, genomic DNA was amplified using bias-controlled multiplex PCR. The authors' analysis ran thus. To quantify the absolute abundance of each unique TCRbeta CDR3 region, the sequences were collapsed and filtered. Clonality, defined as 1 minus Pielou's evenness, was calculated using productive rearrangements only. Clones with significantly greater frequencies in on-treatment versus baseline samples were identified using a previously published method. The source is immuneACCESS, and TCRdb retained only in-frame sequences with V and J called. Part of the clones is not carried over; for the studies checked, unresolved V genes explain less than half of this, and the remainder is unexplained. That table gives V, J and clone size, and the DNA gave D and trimming. Counted in this sample were some 17,000 clones; approximately 80% of them appeared once. Together, the top ten hold about 11% of the sample.

The CDR3 holds 15 amino acids from the cysteine to the phenylalanine. This entry keeps only the CDR3 DNA: 45 bases, framed from base 1. From the germline V gene (reference sequence), CDR1 is MNHNY and CDR2 is SVGAGI. After removal of 6 bases from V and 4 bases from J, the junction retains 11 bases not matched to a gene. The source was CD8+ T cells sorted from blood (inferred from file names), collected from a patient given nivolumab and ipilimumab in sequence. The source of this sequence is a human donor with melanoma. In this chain, TRBV6-6 is recombined with TRBJ1-2; the central 7 bases match TRBD1. The sequence in DNA is TGTGCCAGCAGCCTCAGGGGGGCGGAATTCTATGGCTACACCTTC. Translated, it reads CASSLRGAEFYGYTF.